This TCR beta chain is drawn from a study of OX40 agonist ivuxolimab in advanced cancers. Overall study: Patients received the agonistic anti-OX40 (CD134) antibody ivuxolimab.

Sequencing was performed with immunoSEQ multiplex PCR; in TCRdb, only in-frame clones are kept and a portion is missing. The sample lists over 20,000 clones, 75% to 85% seen once, with 8% to 10% in the top ten. The source material was CD4+ or CD8+ T cells sorted from blood, sampled in a trial of the OX40 agonist ivuxolimab. The sequence was collected from an adult with an advanced solid tumor such as melanoma, head and neck, liver or kidney cancer.

DNA of the CDR3: TGTGCCAGCAGCTTAGTTAGGTTGGGGAGGGGGGAGCAGTACTTC. Translation: CASSLVRLGRGEQYF. V and J are TRBV11-2 and TRBJ2-7, with TRBD2 as a possible D gene (7 bases). CDR1 and CDR2 (germline): SGHAT, FQNNGV. V was cut by 1 base and J by 7 bases, with 17 bases left in between. CDR3 length: 15 amino acids.